This TCR beta chain is from a study of blood T cell repertoires in COVID-19. This clone has just one count. The protocol was immunoSEQ multiplex PCR, while the TCRdb copy is restricted to in-frame clones and leaves out a portion. The sample lists 200,000 to 250,000 clones, 82% seen once, with roughly 8.2% in the top ten. Patients from Seattle were sampled longitudinally, starting during active infection. Between the trimmed V and J ends, which lost 2 bases and 0 bases, there was a span of 11 bases. This CDR3 contains 15 residues. CDR1 and CDR2 from the germline V gene are GTSNPN and SVGIG (reference sequence).

This TCR derives from a woman of 80 years or more with COVID-19, enrolled during active disease. Sequencing was done on a sample of peripheral blood. This chain links TRBV30 with TRBJ1-3; D gene unclear. The CDR3 nucleotides are TGTGCCTGGAGTCCGTCCTTGAGCTCTGGAAACACCATATATTTT. It yields the protein CAWSPSLSSGNTIYF.